This is a list of T cell receptor beta chains from one sample in a study of persistence of HIV-infected CD4 T cells. Antigen specificity for these receptors is unknown. Sequencing was performed with immunoSEQ multiplex PCR; in TCRdb, only in-frame clones are kept and a portion is missing. The sample holds about 32,000 clones; approximately 85% are singletons and the top ten take 18%. This specimen consisted of CD4+ T cells sorted from PBMCs after approximately 18-hour stimulation, obtained from a patient who received antiretroviral therapy. The source of these receptors is an adult woman with HIV who was CMV-seropositive. The CDR3 runs from the conserved cysteine through the conserved F or W.

>TRBJ1-1|15|TRBV3-1/TRBV3-2
CASSQAGARGTEAFF
>TRBJ1-6|13|TRBV12-3/TRBV12-4
CASRPITNSPLHF
>TRBJ1-2|15|TRBV7-2
CASSQKPGQKSGYTF
>TRBJ2-7|14|TRBV10-3
CAIGEGTGAYEQYF
>TRBJ1-5|16|TRBV2
CASSETLSRQNQPQHF
>TRBJ2-2|14|TRBV6-6
CASSDRGGTGELFF
>TRBJ2-1|14|TRBV7-8
CASSLSAASNEQFF
>TRBJ2-7|14|TRBV27
CASSFSRGGGEQYF
>TRBJ1-4|14|TRBV19
CASSISPGNEKLFF
>TRBJ2-5|15|TRBV18
CASSPLGTAKETQYF
>TRBJ2-3|15|TRBV5-1
CASSFDPLGTDTQYF
>TRBJ2-1|15|TRBV9
CASSEIAGGTGEQFF
>TRBJ2-5|15|TRBV28
CASRSGLAGQETQYF
>TRBJ2-3|14|TRBV2
CASSDSGGSDTQYF
>TRBJ1-1|16|TRBV7-8
CASSRDPKQGGTEAFF
>TRBJ2-2|14|TRBV4-2
CASSQEEATGELFF
>TRBJ2-1|13|TRBV15
CATKAGGRAEQFF
>TRBJ2-5|16|TRBV28
CASSLGREGYKETQYF
>TRBJ1-2|14|TRBV7-2
CASSPAQGYYGYTF
>TRBJ2-1|14|TRBV9
CASSVEGTNNEQFF
>TRBJ1-2|13|TRBV5-6
CASSEQGNYGYTF
>TRBJ1-2|13|TRBV28
CAGATNRDYGYTF
>TRBJ2-5|15|TRBV7-9
CASSLSGREEETQYF
>TRBJ2-2|16|TRBV18
CASSPFADRGGGELFF
>TRBJ1-5|13|TRBV7-2
CAGSTGLGRTQHF
>TRBJ1-5|15|TRBV6-5
CASATGRSLNQPQHF
>TRBJ1-2|14|TRBV5-5
CASSSQGYNYGYTF
>TRBJ1-2|15|TRBV2
CASSGGGRVNYGYTF
>TRBJ1-1|13|TRBV2
CASRATTNTEAFF
>TRBJ2-7|11|TRBV6-5
CASRDSGEQYF
>TRBJ1-2|16|TRBV27
CASSLSVGQGARGYTF
>TRBJ2-3|15|TRBV2
CASRGPTYLTDTQYF
>TRBJ1-1|15|TRBV19
CASSIWAGQNTEAFF
>TRBJ1-6|13|TRBV11-3
CASRQGASSPLHF
>TRBJ2-7|16|TRBV5-4
CASSPNPGLEGNEQYF
>TRBJ1-1|16|TRBV19
CSGSDGTGSMNTEAFF
>TRBJ1-3|13|TRBV30
CAGGDFSGNTIYF
>TRBJ1-2|14|TRBV7-2
CASSLGWDFYGYTF
>TRBJ2-3|15|TRBV19
CARSASGTSADTQYF
>TRBJ2-1|15|TRBV5-4
CASSFRRKDYNEQFF
>TRBJ2-6|18|TRBV28
CASRGQVFGLSGANVLTF
>TRBJ1-5|14|TRBV7-8
CASSLAGGNQPQHF
>TRBJ1-2|14|TRBV5-1
CASSSGQGVSGYTF
>TRBJ1-1|13|TRBV7-9
CASSLDMNTEAFF
>TRBJ1-1|16|TRBV18
CASSPWTALGNTEAFF
>TRBJ1-2|15|TRBV7-8
CASSINADRRHGYTF
>TRBJ1-2|16|TRBV10-2
CASSDLNRGVNYGYTF
>TRBJ1-3|17|TRBV5-5
CASTLSIVVGRGNTIYF
>TRBJ1-4|14|TRBV10-3
CAISEAGGDEKLFF